The text below deals with one T cell receptor (beta chain). The same CDR3 also results from other DNA sequences found in this sample. The data were obtained in a study of control samples from healthy donors and cancer patients. This CDR3 contains 16 residues. Germline CDR1 and CDR2: LGHDT and YNNKEL (reference sequence). V lost 4 bases, J lost 2 bases, and 5 bases stayed unmatched. This table comes from immunoSEQ multiplex PCR, and its TCRdb copy is limited to in-frame clones, with some not included. The sample shows about 130,000 clones, about 93% of them seen only once. The chain links TRBV3-1 (or the pseudogene TRBV3-2) to TRBJ2-3; 11 nucleotides agree with TRBD2. The sample consisted of blood. The clonotype originates from a man aged 35-49 years in good health. The CDR3 DNA reads as TGTGCCAGCAGCCCGCTAGCGGGGGGCCTCACAGATACGCAGTATTTT. This codes for CASSPLAGGLTDTQYF.